Sequencing of this TCR beta chain was carried out in a study of precursors of human CD4 cytotoxic T cells listed by TCRdb under 2018. Turning to the overall study: In total, CD4+ memory subsets from some 14 donors went into the bulk TCR-seq analysis. Sequences for both the TCRalpha and TCRbeta chains came out of the TCR-seq analysis of about 13 donors (table S7). Overall study outcomes, separate from this receptor: More restricted TCR repertoires, with lower diversity and more expanded clonotypes, were shown by IL-7Rhigh and IL-7R- TEMRA subsets than by TCM and TEM subsets. According to the authors, an observational design in humans cannot definitively determine the direction of differentiation between precursor and effector cells. Expanded effector clonotypes accounted for a larger share of IL-7Rhigh TEMRA clonotypes than of TEM or TCM clonotypes. Only about 95% of the 14 donors were included in some bulk TCR-seq comparisons, which suggests that not every subset was available for every donor.

TCRdb shows the sequencer as Illumina MiSeq. In the original analysis: Repertoire diversity was measured with the Shannon-Wiener index computed in VDJtools. A TCRbeta clonotype counted as expanded if its clonotype frequency was 3 or higher. TCRdb trimmed public reads at Q25 via fastp, called clones via MiXCR and kept in-frame beta chains. CDR3 protein sequences are deduplicated, and each keeps its most common genes and DNA. In this record, the V and J calls reflect TCRdb's handling and not the investigators' own analysis. This sample comprises around 810 distinct CDR3 sequences, roughly 18% of them detected only once. Around 9.3% of the sample is taken by the ten largest. To test a precursor-effector relationship among CD4 cytotoxic T cells, bulk UMI-based TCR sequencing was performed on four sorted CD4+ memory subsets (TCM, TEM, IL-7Rhigh TEMRA, IL-7R- TEMRA). Cells were obtained from peripheral blood mononuclear cells isolated from human blood.

The CDR3 contains 12 residues, cysteine and phenylalanine counted. Here the CDR3 DNA is all that survives: 36 bases in frame from base 1. Trimming at the junction amounts to 4 bases on V and 0 bases on J, and the germline ends lie 3 bases apart. Per the germline V gene, SGHRS is the CDR1 and YFSETQ is the CDR2. As concerns this clonotype: Its antigen is still unknown. No much larger clonotype is one base removed from it; base qualities were not supplied.

Sequencing was done on a sample of memory CD4+ T cells from blood (PBMCs). This TCR was recovered from a human donor in good health. The sequence links TRBV5-1 to TRBJ2-3; the D gene is unclear. CDR3 sequence: CASSASTDTQYF. The DNA sequence reads TGCGCCAGCAGCGCAAGCACAGATACGCAGTATTTT.